The 25 T cell receptor beta chains below all came from one sample that was sequenced in a study of T cells of healthy individuals. TCRdb redid the calling of the 5' RACE reads with MiXCR, one entry per CDR3 protein. The sample consists of about 53,000 distinct CDR3 sequences, roughly 14% of them appearing once. The receptors here all came from a human donor in good health.

This clonotype came up many times. The chain carries TRBV4-1 and TRBJ1-2; TRBD1 might be the D (6 bases). Trimming left V 1 base short and J 2 bases short, with 11 bases between. Germline V gives CDR1 MGHRA, CDR2 YSYEKL. This CDR3 is built from 15 residues. The CDR3 DNA follows: TGCGCCAGCAGCCAAGTTGGCAGGGGAAACTATGGCTACACCTTC. Its protein product is CASSQVGRGNYGYTF.

There are a few counts of this clonotype. The V gene is TRBV12-3 or TRBV12-4, the J gene TRBJ2-5, with 10 positions matching TRBD1. With V trimmed by 5 bases and J by 3 bases, 3 bases remained unmatched. This CDR3 has 14 amino acids. The CDR3 here is CASSDRGRKETQYF. For the CDR3, the DNA is TGTGCCAGCAGTGACAGGGGGCGGAAAGAGACCCAGTACTTC.

The chain joins TRBV2 to TRBJ2-5; possibly TRBD1 or TRBD2 for D (5 bases each). Trimming left V 4 bases short and J 4 bases short, with 10 bases between. Germline assignment: CDR1 SNHLY and CDR2 FYNNEI. The CDR3 sequence is 13 residues long. CDR3: CASSVAGTETQYF. The CDR3 nucleotides are TGTGCCAGCAGTGTTGCAGGGACAGAGACCCAGTACTTC.

This chain connects TRBV6-2 or TRBV6-3 to TRBJ2-1; a weak D match, TRBD1 (7 bases). The CDR3 runs 12 residues. The germline V gene encodes CDR1 MNHEY and CDR2 SVGEGT. Trimming cost V 6 bases and J 15 bases, with 18 bases left between them. CDR3 bases: TGTGCCAGCAGGATACTCAGGGGGACTTCGTTCTTC. Protein sequence: CASRILRGTSFF.

This clonotype was counted many times. The chain carries TRBV5-1 and TRBJ2-3; D is perhaps TRBD1 (6 bases). V gave up 4 bases and J gave up 1 base, with 16 bases separating them. The CDR3 is 16 residues long. Germline loops: CDR1 SGHRS, CDR2 YFSETQ. The CDR3 nucleotides are TGCGCCAGCAGCGAGACAGAAAACAGGGGCACAGATACGCAGTATTTT. Amino acid sequence: CASSETENRGTDTQYF.

The rearrangement uses TRBV12-3 or TRBV12-4 and TRBJ2-1, with 8 bases that match TRBD2. The CDR3 runs 16 residues. The V segment lost 6 bases and the J segment 2 bases; nucleotides outside the gene matches: 9. The CDR3 sequence: CASRGTRQTTYNEQFF. CDR3 coding DNA: TGTGCCAGCAGGGGGACTAGACAAACTACCTACAATGAGCAGTTCTTC.

This clonotype appeared a few times. The V call is TRBV7-9, the J call TRBJ2-1; 13 bases are a match to TRBD2. This CDR3 contains 17 residues. Trimming at V came to 6 bases and at J to 4 bases, leaving 9 bases not matched to a gene. Germline assignment: CDR1 SEHNR and CDR2 FQNEAQ (reference sequence). CDR3 region: CASSYSGTSGTYNEQFF. The CDR3 region has the DNA TGTGCCAGCAGTTACTCCGGGACTAGCGGGACTTACAATGAGCAGTTCTTC.

V usage is TRBV18 and J usage is TRBJ2-7; the D is unclear. Germline assignment: CDR1 KGHSH and CDR2 LQKENI. With 3 bases removed from V and 0 bases from J, the gap between germline ends came to 12 bases. The CDR3 is 15 amino acids. CDR3 DNA: TGTGCCAGCTCACCCGGAGCCGCAAGCTCCTACGAGCAGTACTTC. Protein: CASSPGAASSYEQYF.

The chain combines TRBV24-1 with TRBJ2-3; the D gene is possibly TRBD2 (6 bases). Germline V gene sequence: CDR1 KGHDR, CDR2 SFDVKD. With 4 bases removed from V and 2 bases from J, the gap between germline ends came to 15 bases. The CDR3 is made up of 16 amino acids. CDR3 coding DNA: TGTGCCACCAGTGACCGACTAGGCCCTTTCACAGATACGCAGTATTTT. It specifies CATSDRLGPFTDTQYF.

This chain uses TRBV7-2 with TRBJ2-2; D uncertain. Trimming stripped 5 bases from V and 5 bases from J, with 12 bases between. This CDR3 contains 14 residues. Germline lookup yields CDR1 SGHTA and CDR2 FQGNSA. CDR3 region: CASSVGSGTGELFF. As DNA, the CDR3 is TGTGCCAGCAGCGTAGGGTCCGGAACCGGGGAGCTGTTTTTT.

This clonotype was seen a handful of times. V gene TRBV10-3 combines with J gene TRBJ1-5, with D possibly TRBD1 on 6 matching bases. The CDR3 has 18 amino acids. V lost 0 bases and J 4 bases, leaving 19 bases between the germline ends. CDR1 is ENHRY, CDR2 SYGVKD, per germline. CDR3 amino acids: CAISESAGQTGWNQPQHF. CDR3 bases: TGTGCCATCAGTGAGTCCGCCGGACAGACGGGATGGAATCAGCCCCAGCATTTT.

V usage is TRBV30 and J usage is TRBJ2-7; 13 bases are shared with TRBD2. CDR1 is GTSNPN, CDR2 SVGIG, per germline (reference sequence). CDR3 size: 15 residues. V shed 2 bases, J shed 6 bases, and the junction held 7 bases outside the gene matches. This CDR3 reads CAWSTRLAGGSEQYF. CDR3 DNA sequence: TGTGCCTGGAGTACAAGACTAGCGGGAGGTTCCGAGCAGTACTTC.

The chain recombines TRBV6-6 with TRBJ2-1; D call uncertain. The CDR3 sequence is 11 residues long. CDR1 and CDR2 (germline): MNHNY, SVGAGI (reference sequence). V was shortened by 6 bases and J by 10 bases, with 10 bases between the two germline ends. CDR3 nucleotide sequence: TGTGCCAGCAGCACCGTGAAGGAGCAGTTCTTC. Its protein product is CASSTVKEQFF.

This clonotype was observed a handful of times. The gene calls are TRBV19 and TRBJ2-6, with D perhaps matching TRBD2 (5 bases). The germline CDR1 and CDR2 sequences are LNHDA and SQIVND (reference sequence). V lost 11 bases to trimming and J lost 12 bases, with 20 bases between them. The CDR3 has 13 residues. CDR3 loop: CAASPRGAAVLTF. In nucleotides, the CDR3 is TGTGCCGCGTCCCCCCGGGGAGCTGCCGTCCTGACTTTC. Together with reference TRBV19 and TRBJ2-6, the CDR3 gives the full variable domain: DGGITQSPKYLFRKEGQNVTLSCEQNLNHDAMYWYRQDPGQGLRLIYYSQIVNDFQKGDIAEGYSVSREKKESFPLTVTSAQKNPTAFYLCAASPRGAAVLTFGAGSRLTVL.

This rearrangement joins TRBV9 to TRBJ2-5; tentative D call: TRBD1 (6 bases). Germline CDR1 and CDR2: SGDLS and YYNGEE. The CDR3 spans 14 residues. V lost 1 base to trimming and J lost 5 bases, with 12 bases between them. CDR3 DNA: TGTGCCAGCAGCGTACTGGGGGCCATGGAGACCCAGTACTTC. As protein: CASSVLGAMETQYF.

This clonotype showed up many times. The chain combines TRBV25-1 with TRBJ1-2, with a possible D match to TRBD1 (5 bases). There are 15 residues in the CDR3. Germline V gene data show CDR1 as MGHDK and CDR2 as SYGVNS. Trimming cost V 2 bases and J 2 bases, with 12 bases left between them. The CDR3 spells CASSEEGEPNYGYTF. The CDR3 DNA reads as TGTGCCAGCAGTGAAGAAGGGGAACCCAACTATGGCTACACCTTC.

This clonotype was seen at least ten times. The V gene is TRBV6-6, the J gene TRBJ1-5; 7 positions match TRBD1. J gave up 0 bases and V 0 bases, and 8 bases lay outside the gene matches. CDR1 and CDR2 from the germline V gene are MNHNY and SVGAGI (reference sequence). The CDR3 sequence is 18 residues long. CDR3 in amino acids: CASSYSSRDRYSNQPQHF. The DNA for the CDR3 is TGTGCCAGCAGTTACTCGAGCCGGGACAGATATAGCAATCAGCCCCAGCATTTT.

The chain couples TRBV6-5 to TRBJ2-5, with D perhaps TRBD1 or TRBD2 (5 bases each). Trimming stripped 2 bases from V and 3 bases from J, with 7 bases between. The length of the CDR3 is 13 residues. Germline values: CDR1 MNHEY, CDR2 SVGAGI. In DNA, the CDR3 is TGTGCCAGCAGTTACGGGGGTGAAGAGACCCAGTACTTC. It specifies CASSYGGEETQYF.

The V call is TRBV23-1, the J call TRBJ1-5; D is ambiguous. TRBV23-1 is an ORF, with its function uncertain. The CDR3 loop spans 15 amino acids. V lost 0 bases, J lost 3 bases, and 9 bases lay in between. The CDR3 reads CASSQSEGANQPQHF. The CDR3 DNA follows: TGCGCCAGCAGTCAATCGGAGGGAGCCAATCAGCCCCAGCATTTT.

This clonotype was picked up many times. V usage is TRBV4-3 and J usage is TRBJ2-5; 8 nucleotides match TRBD1. Germline CDR1 is LGHNA and CDR2 is YSLEER. Germline trimming cut 4 bases from V and 5 bases from J; bases unmatched to any gene: 9. The CDR3 runs to 15 residues. CDR3 amino acids: CASSRTPGGRETQYF. In DNA, the CDR3 is TGCGCCAGCAGCCGCACACCAGGGGGCCGGGAGACCCAGTACTTC.

CDR3 loop: CASSTVYNEQFF. The CDR3 nucleotides are TGTGCCAGTAGTACAGTATACAATGAGCAGTTCTTC. The gene calls are TRBV19 and TRBJ2-1, with unresolved D. Germline V CDR1 and CDR2: LNHDA, SQIVND (reference sequence). The ends were cut back, 4 bases at V and 4 bases at J, with 5 bases in the middle. The CDR3 consists of 12 residues.

V gene TRBV10-2 combines with J gene TRBJ1-2; D remains unclear. In germline, CDR1 is WSHSY, CDR2 SAAADI. V lost 4 bases to trimming and J lost 10 bases, with 19 bases between them. This CDR3 comprises 14 residues. Here the CDR3 reads CASSVSGRTQDYTF. CDR3 sequence (DNA): TGCGCCAGCAGTGTCTCCGGACGGACCCAGGACTACACCTTC.

This clonotype was seen only a few times. The rearrangement uses TRBV6-5 and TRBJ1-1, with 7 nucleotides matching TRBD1. The V gene end was trimmed by 7 bases and the J gene end by 6 bases; junction bases not matched to a gene: 8. This CDR3 is 13 amino acids long. The germline gives CDR1 MNHEY, CDR2 SVGAGI. CDR3 amino acids: CASKLTGEAEAFF. The CDR3 DNA reads TGTGCCAGCAAATTAACAGGGGAGGCTGAAGCTTTCTTT.

This clonotype was counted at least ten times. This chain joins TRBV11-2 and TRBJ2-1; D gene uncertain. CDR3 length equals 15 residues. V was shortened by 4 bases and J by 0 bases, with 10 bases between the two germline ends. Germline V lookup: CDR1 SGHAT, CDR2 FQNNGV. The CDR3 sequence: CASSSGRGSYNEQFF. CDR3 nucleotides: TGTGCCAGCAGCTCCGGACGAGGCTCCTACAATGAGCAGTTCTTC.

Ten or more counts support this clonotype. The chain uses TRBV4-3 and TRBJ2-2, with 7 bases that match TRBD2. The CDR3 loop spans 17 amino acids. V trimming: 1 base; J trimming: 2 bases; junction bases outside the gene matches: 7. Germline-derived CDR1 and CDR2 are LGHNA and YSLEER. CDR3 sequence (DNA): TGCGCCAGCAGCCAAGGAACTCAGCGGGGAAACACCGGGGAGCTGTTTTTT. It specifies CASSQGTQRGNTGELFF.